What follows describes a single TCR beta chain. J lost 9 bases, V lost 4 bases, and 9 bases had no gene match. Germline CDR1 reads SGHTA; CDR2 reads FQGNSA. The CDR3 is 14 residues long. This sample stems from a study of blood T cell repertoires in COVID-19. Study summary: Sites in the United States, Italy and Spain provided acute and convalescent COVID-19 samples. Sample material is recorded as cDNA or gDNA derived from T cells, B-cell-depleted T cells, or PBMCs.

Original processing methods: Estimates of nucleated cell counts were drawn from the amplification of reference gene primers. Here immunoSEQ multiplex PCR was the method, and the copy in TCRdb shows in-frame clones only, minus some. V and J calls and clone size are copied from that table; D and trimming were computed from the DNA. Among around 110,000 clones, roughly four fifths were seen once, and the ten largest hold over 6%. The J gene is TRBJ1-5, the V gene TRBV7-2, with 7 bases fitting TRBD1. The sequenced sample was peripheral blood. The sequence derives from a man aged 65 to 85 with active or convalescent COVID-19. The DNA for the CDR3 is TGTGCCAGCAGCTACACGAGGGGGCTAGGGCCCCAGCATTTT. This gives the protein CASSYTRGLGPQHF.